This is a list of T cell receptor beta chains from one sample in a study of Ad26.COV2.S vaccination and SARS-CoV-2 variants. Method: immunoSEQ multiplex PCR; TCRdb's copy keeps in-frame clones and lacks some. Among 350,000 to 600,000 clones listed, roughly nine tenths were seen once. Sample: peripheral blood, taken in a trial of Ad26.COV2.S vaccine versus placebo. These receptors all come from a person aged 18-65 years who received the Ad26.COV2.S COVID-19 vaccine or a placebo. The CDR3 runs from the conserved cysteine through the conserved F or W. D genes are given only for firm matches. Size tells how often a clone was seen (once, few, many) or the class of an expanded clone, and some rows leave it out.

cdr3_aa	cdr3_nt	clone_size	v_call	d_call	j_call
CASSQGQVSTGELFF	TGCGCCAGCAGCCAGGGACAGGTTAGCACCGGGGAGCTGTTTTTT	-	TRBV5-1	TRBD1	TRBJ2-2
CASSPRAGRGTEAFF	TGTGCCAGCAGCCCCCGAGCGGGACGGGGCACTGAAGCTTTCTTT	-	TRBV7-6	-	TRBJ1-1
CASSLARQAQRPSGANVLTF	TGCGCCAGCAGCTTAGCCCGACAGGCCCAAAGGCCCTCTGGGGCCAACGTCCTGACTTTC	-	TRBV5-1	-	TRBJ2-6
CASSPTALAGGYETQYF	TGTGCCAGCAGCCCGACCGCGCTAGCGGGGGGGTATGAGACCCAGTACTTC	-	TRBV11-2	TRBD2	TRBJ2-5
CASSEVSPGGHQPQHF	TGTGCCAGCAGTGAAGTAAGTCCCGGGGGGCATCAGCCCCAGCATTTT	-	TRBV6-1	-	TRBJ1-5
CASSWTGGRELFF	TGTGCCAGCAGCTGGACAGGGGGACGCGAGCTGTTTTTT	once	TRBV11-2	TRBD1	TRBJ2-2
CASRAGGTGELFF	TGTGCCAGCAGGGCAGGGGGGACCGGGGAGCTGTTTTTT	-	TRBV9	-	TRBJ2-2
CASSLSMTANQPQHF	TGTGCCAGCAGTTTATCTATGACGGCTAATCAGCCCCAGCATTTT	once	TRBV27	-	TRBJ1-5
CASSMGVEETQYF	TGTGCCAGTAGTATGGGGGTAGAGGAGACCCAGTACTTC	-	TRBV19	-	TRBJ2-5
CASSHRQLNVDYGYTF	TGCGCCAGCAGCCACCGACAGTTAAATGTGGACTATGGCTACACCTTC	-	TRBV4-1	-	TRBJ1-2
CASSETGAGYGYTF	TGTGCCAGCAGTGAAACAGGGGCTGGGTATGGCTACACCTTC	-	TRBV2	TRBD1	TRBJ1-2